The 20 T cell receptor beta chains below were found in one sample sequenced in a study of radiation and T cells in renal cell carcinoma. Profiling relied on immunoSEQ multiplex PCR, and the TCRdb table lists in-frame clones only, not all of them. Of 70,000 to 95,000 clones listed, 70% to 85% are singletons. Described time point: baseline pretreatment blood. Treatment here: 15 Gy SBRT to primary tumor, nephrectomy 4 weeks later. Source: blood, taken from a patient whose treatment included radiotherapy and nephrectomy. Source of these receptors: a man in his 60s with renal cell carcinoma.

DNA of the CDR3: TGTGCCAGCAGCTCCGGGTTGGGGGTGGGCGAGCAGTACTTC. It yields the protein CASSSGLGVGEQYF. The gene calls are TRBV5-6 and TRBJ2-7, with D possibly being TRBD1 or TRBD2 (5 bases each). This CDR3 is 14 amino acids long. Trimming removed 3 bases from V and 6 bases from J, with 16 bases in between. Germline V CDR1 and CDR2: SGHDT, YYEEEE.

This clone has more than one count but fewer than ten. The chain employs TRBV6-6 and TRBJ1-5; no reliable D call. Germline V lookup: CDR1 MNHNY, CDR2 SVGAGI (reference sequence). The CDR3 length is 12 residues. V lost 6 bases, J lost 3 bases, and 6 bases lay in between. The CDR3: CASSTANQPQHF. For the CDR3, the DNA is TGTGCCAGCAGCACCGCCAATCAGCCCCAGCATTTT.

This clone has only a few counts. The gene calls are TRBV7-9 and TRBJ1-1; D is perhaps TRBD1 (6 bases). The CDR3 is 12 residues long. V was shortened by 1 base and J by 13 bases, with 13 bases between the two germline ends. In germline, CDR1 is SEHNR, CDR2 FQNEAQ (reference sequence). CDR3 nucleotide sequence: TGTGCCAGCAGCTTAGGACAGGAGCTTAGTTTCTTT. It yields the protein CASSLGQELSFF.

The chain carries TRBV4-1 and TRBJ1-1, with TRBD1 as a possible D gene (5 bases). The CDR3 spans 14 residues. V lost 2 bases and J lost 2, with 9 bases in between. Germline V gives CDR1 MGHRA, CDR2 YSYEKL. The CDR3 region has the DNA TGCGCCAGCAGCCAACGACAGAGTAACACTGAAGCTTTCTTT. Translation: CASSQRQSNTEAFF.

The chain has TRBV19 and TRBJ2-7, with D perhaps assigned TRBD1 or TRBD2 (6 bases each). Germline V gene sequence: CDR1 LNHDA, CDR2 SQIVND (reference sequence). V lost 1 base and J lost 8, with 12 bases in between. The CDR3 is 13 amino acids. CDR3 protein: CASSIAQGGQQYF. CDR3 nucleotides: TGTGCCAGTAGTATAGCACAGGGAGGACAGCAGTACTTC.

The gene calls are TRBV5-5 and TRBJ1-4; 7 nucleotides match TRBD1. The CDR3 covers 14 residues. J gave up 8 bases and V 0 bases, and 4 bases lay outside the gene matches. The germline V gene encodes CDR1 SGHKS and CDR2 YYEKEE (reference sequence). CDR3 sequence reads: CASSLEGAGEKLFF. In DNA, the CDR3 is TGTGCCAGCAGCTTGGAGGGGGCGGGAGAAAAACTGTTTTTT.

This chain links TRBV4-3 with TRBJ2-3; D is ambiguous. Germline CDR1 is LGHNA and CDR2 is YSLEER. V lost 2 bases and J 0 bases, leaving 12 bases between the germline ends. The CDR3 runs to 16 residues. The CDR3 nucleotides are TGCGCCAGCAGCCAATTCTACCTTTCTAGCACAGATACGCAGTATTTT. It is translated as CASSQFYLSSTDTQYF.

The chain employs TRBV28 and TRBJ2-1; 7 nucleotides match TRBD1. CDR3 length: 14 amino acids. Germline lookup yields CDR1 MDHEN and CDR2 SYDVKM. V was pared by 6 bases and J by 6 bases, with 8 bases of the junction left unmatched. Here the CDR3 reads CASRRDRPPNEQFF. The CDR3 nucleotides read TGTGCCAGCAGGAGGGACAGACCTCCCAATGAGCAGTTCTTC.

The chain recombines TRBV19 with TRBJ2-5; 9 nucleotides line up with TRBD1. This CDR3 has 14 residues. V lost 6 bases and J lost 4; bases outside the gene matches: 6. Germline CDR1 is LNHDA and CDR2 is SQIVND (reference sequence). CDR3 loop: CASRRTGEGETQYF. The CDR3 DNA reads TGTGCCAGTAGACGGACAGGGGAGGGAGAGACCCAGTACTTC.

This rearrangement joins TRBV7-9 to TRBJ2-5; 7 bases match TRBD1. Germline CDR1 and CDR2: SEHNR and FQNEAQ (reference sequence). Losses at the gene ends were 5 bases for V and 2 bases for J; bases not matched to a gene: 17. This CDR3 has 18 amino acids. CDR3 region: CASSPTLRRQGGQETQYF. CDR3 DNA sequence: TGTGCCAGCAGCCCAACCCTACGGAGACAGGGCGGTCAAGAGACCCAGTACTTC.

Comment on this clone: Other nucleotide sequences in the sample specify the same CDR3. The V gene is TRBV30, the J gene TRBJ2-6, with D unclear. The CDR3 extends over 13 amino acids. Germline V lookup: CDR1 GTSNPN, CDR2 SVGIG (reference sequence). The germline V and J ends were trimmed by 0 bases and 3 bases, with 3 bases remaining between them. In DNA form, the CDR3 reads TGTGCCTGGAGTGTAGGTGGGGCCAACGTCCTGACTTTC. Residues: CAWSVGGANVLTF.

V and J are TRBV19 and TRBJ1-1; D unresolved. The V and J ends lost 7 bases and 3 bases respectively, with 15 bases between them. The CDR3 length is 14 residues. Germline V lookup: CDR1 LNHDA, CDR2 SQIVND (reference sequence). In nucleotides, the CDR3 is TGTGCCAGTACCGCATTCACAGAGGACACTGAAGCTTTCTTT. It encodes CASTAFTEDTEAFF.

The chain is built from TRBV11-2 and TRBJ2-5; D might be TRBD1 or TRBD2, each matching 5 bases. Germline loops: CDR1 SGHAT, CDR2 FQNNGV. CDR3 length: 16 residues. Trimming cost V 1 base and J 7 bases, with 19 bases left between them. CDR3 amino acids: CASSLGGIGAGRTQYF. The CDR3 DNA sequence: TGTGCCAGCAGCTTAGGAGGGATCGGGGCCGGGCGGACCCAGTACTTC.

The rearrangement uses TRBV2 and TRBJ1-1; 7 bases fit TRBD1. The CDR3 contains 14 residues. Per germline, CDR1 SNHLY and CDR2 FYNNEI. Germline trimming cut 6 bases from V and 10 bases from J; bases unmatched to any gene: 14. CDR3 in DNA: TGTGCCAGCAGGAGCTCCCCTCCAGGGGGGTTAGCTTTCTTT. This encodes CASRSSPPGGLAFF.

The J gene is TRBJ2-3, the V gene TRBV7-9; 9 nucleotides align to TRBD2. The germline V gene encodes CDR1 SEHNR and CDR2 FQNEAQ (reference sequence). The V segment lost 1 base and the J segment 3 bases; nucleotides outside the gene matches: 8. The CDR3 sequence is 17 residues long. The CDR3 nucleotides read TGTGCCAGCAGCTTAGAGATACTAGCGGGCCTGACAGATACGCAGTATTTT. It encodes CASSLEILAGLTDTQYF.

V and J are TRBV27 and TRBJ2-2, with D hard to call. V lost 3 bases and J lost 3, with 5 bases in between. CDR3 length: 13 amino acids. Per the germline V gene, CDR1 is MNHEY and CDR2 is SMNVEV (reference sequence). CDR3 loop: CASSLRYTGELFF. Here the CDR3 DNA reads TGTGCCAGCAGTTTGAGGTACACCGGGGAGCTGTTTTTT.

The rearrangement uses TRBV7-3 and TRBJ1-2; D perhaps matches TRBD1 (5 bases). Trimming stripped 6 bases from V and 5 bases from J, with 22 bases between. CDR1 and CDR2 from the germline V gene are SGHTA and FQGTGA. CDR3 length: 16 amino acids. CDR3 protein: CASSRNGGVPEYGYTF. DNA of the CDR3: TGTGCCAGCAGTCGGAATGGGGGAGTCCCTGAGTATGGCTACACCTTC.

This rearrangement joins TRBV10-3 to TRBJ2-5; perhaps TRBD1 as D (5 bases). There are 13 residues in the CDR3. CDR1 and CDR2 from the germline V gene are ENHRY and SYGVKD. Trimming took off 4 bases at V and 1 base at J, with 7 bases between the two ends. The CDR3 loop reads CAISVDSQETQYF. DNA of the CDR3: TGTGCCATCAGTGTTGACAGCCAAGAGACCCAGTACTTC.

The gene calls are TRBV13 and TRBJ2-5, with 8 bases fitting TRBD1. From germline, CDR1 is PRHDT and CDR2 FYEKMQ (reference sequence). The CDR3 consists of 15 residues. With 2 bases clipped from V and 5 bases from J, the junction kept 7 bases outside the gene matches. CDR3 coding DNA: TGTGCCAGCAGCTTACGACAGGGGAGACGGGAGACCCAGTACTTC. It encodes CASSLRQGRRETQYF. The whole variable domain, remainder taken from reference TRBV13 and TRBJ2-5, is AAGVIQSPRHLIKEKRETATLKCYPIPRHDTVYWYQQGPGQDPQFLISFYEKMQSDKGSIPDRFSAQQFSDYHSELNMSSLELGDSALYFCASSLRQGRRETQYFGPGTRLLVL.

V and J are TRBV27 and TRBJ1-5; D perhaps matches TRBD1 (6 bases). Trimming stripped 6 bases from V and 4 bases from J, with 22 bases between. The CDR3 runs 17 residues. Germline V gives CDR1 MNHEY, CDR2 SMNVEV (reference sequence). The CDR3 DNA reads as TGTGCCAGCAGCCCCTCACCGGACAGAGGGCCAAATCAGCCCCAGCATTTT. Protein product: CASSPSPDRGPNQPQHF.